This T cell receptor beta chain derives from a study of cytomegalovirus exposure and HLA in healthy donors. As to this clone: What it recognizes is unknown. The junction departs from the called germline gene at one end, perhaps through a read error. This specimen includes other DNA sequences encoding the same CDR3.

Study-wide results and caveats: Highest at DRB1 and lowest at HLA-C, TCR association rates differed among HLA loci in a later analysis. Association with HLA alleles at 0.05 false discovery rate was found for approximately 18,000 TCR beta sequences in a later analysis. Per a prior analysis, the majority of TCR beta V segments were productive roughly 90% or roughly 30% of the time.

CDR1 and CDR2 (germline): MDHEN, SYDVKM. The length of the CDR3 is 16 residues. PCR was performed using 60 Vbeta and 13 Jbeta primers. TCRdb's table, derived via immunoSEQ multiplex PCR, lists solely in-frame clones and lacks some. The data show 100,000 to 130,000 clones, roughly 70% seen once. Input material: PBMCs. The sequence was collected from a woman aged 40 to 55 in good health and CMV-seropositive. The rearrangement links TRBV28 to TRBJ1-6, with 8 nucleotides matching TRBD1. The CDR3 loop reads CASSLRQGADNSPLHF. The CDR3 DNA is TGTGCCAGCAGTTTACGCCAGGGGGCTGATAATTCCCCCCTCCACTTT.